What follows are 27 T cell receptor beta chains derived from one specimen sequenced in a study of T cell responses to AZD1222 COVID-19 vaccine. The assay was immunoSEQ multiplex PCR, and TCRdb's table has in-frame clones only and misses some. The table lists about 150,000 clones, approximately 90% of them singletons. This specimen was peripheral blood, taken on day 0 of AZD1222 vaccination. The receptor set was obtained from an adult in good health.

The chain employs TRBV9 and TRBJ1-1; 9 bases are a match to TRBD1. This CDR3 spans 18 amino acids. V shed 0 bases, J shed 1 base, and the junction held 10 bases outside the gene matches. Germline CDR1 SGDLS, CDR2 YYNGEE. The CDR3 DNA reads as TGTGCCAGCAGCGTAGGGGGACAGGGCGATATGAGGAACACTGAAGCTTTCTTT. Translating it yields CASSVGGQGDMRNTEAFF.

The rearrangement joins TRBV9 to TRBJ2-2; a weak D match, TRBD1 (6 bases). Deletions cut 0 bases from V and 4 bases from J, with 13 bases between. The CDR3 runs to 16 residues. Germline CDR1 is SGDLS and CDR2 is YYNGEE. CDR3 sequence reads: CASSVATGWSTGELFF. Written as DNA, the CDR3 is TGTGCCAGCAGCGTAGCAACAGGGTGGAGCACCGGGGAGCTGTTTTTT. The full variable domain, rest sourced from reference TRBV9 and TRBJ2-2, is DSGVTQTPKHLITATGQRVTLRCSPRSGDLSVYWYQQSLDQGLQFLIQYYNGEERAKGNILERFSAQQFPDLHSELNLSSLELGDSALYFCASSVATGWSTGELFFGEGSRLTVL.

This chain connects TRBV11-2 to TRBJ1-1, with D possibly TRBD1 on 5 matching bases. There are 15 residues in the CDR3. Germline-derived CDR1 and CDR2 are SGHAT and FQNNGV. V was shortened by 2 bases and J by 5 bases, with 15 bases between the two germline ends. CDR3 DNA: TGTGCCAGCAGCTTATTCTCGGGGCAGGGTACTGAAGCTTTCTTT. Translation: CASSLFSGQGTEAFF. The full variable domain, with the rest looked up from reference TRBV11-2 and TRBJ1-1, is EAGVAQSPRYKIIEKRQSVAFWCNPISGHATLYWYQQILGQGPKLLIQFQNNGVVDDSQLPKDRFSAERLKGVDSTLKIQPAKLEDSAVYLCASSLFSGQGTEAFFGQGTRLTVV.

The chain links TRBV28 to TRBJ1-4; D might be TRBD1 (5 bases). Looked up from germline, CDR1 is MDHEN and CDR2 is SYDVKM. The CDR3 contains 13 residues. With 7 bases removed from V and 10 bases from J, the gap between germline ends came to 16 bases. CDR3 in DNA: TGTGCCAGCACACCGGGACTTTCCGGAAAACTGTTTTTT. Its translation: CASTPGLSGKLFF.

V and J are TRBV19 and TRBJ1-3; no reliable D call. The CDR3 runs 13 residues. The V gene lost 5 bases and the J gene lost 4 bases, with 9 bases spanning the gap. In germline, CDR1 is LNHDA, CDR2 SQIVND (reference sequence). The CDR3 DNA reads TGTGCCAGTAGTCCTCCGGACGGAAACACCATATATTTT. Encoded protein: CASSPPDGNTIYF.

CDR3 amino acids: CAWASGRLTEAFF. The CDR3 DNA sequence: TGTGCCTGGGCCTCCGGACGTCTCACTGAAGCTTTCTTT. The rearrangement joins TRBV30 to TRBJ1-1; D gene ambiguous. The CDR3 is 13 amino acids. Trimming took 5 bases from V and 4 from J, leaving 14 bases between them. CDR1 and CDR2 (germline): GTSNPN, SVGIG (reference sequence).

The rearrangement links TRBV3-1 (or the pseudogene TRBV3-2) to TRBJ1-1, with 7 bases matching TRBD1. The J segment lost 6 bases and the V segment lost 5 bases, leaving 3 bases of the junction unmatched. Germline V CDR1 and CDR2: LGHDT, YNNKEL (reference sequence). The CDR3 is 12 amino acids. CDR3 bases: TGTGCCAGCAGCGTGACAGGGTCTGAAGCTTTCTTT. This sequence encodes CASSVTGSEAFF.

The V call is TRBV4-1, the J call TRBJ1-6; D possibly corresponds to TRBD1 (5 bases). Trimming shortened V by 3 bases and J by 7 bases, and 10 bases separated the two germline ends. Germline V gives CDR1 MGHRA, CDR2 YSYEKL. The length of the CDR3 is 14 residues. The DNA for the CDR3 is TGCGCCAGCAGCCAGGGACTCTCGAATTCACCCCTCCACTTT. Amino acid sequence: CASSQGLSNSPLHF.

This chain joins TRBV18 and TRBJ1-3; TRBD1 matches at 10 bases. V was clipped by 3 bases and J by 4 bases; unmatched bases: 9. The CDR3 is 17 residues long. CDR1 KGHSH and CDR2 LQKENI come from the germline V gene. The CDR3 nucleotides read TGTGCCAGCTCACCGGGACAGGGGTTTGGAGACGGAAACACCATATATTTT. This translates into CASSPGQGFGDGNTIYF. Supplemented by reference TRBV18 and TRBJ1-3, the full variable domain reads NAGVMQNPRHLVRRRGQEARLRCSPMKGHSHVYWYRQLPEEGLKFMVYLQKENIIDESGMPKERFSAEFPKEGPSILRIQQVVRGDSAAYFCASSPGQGFGDGNTIYFGEGSWLTVV.

This chain uses TRBV11-2 with TRBJ2-1; the D is unclear. The CDR3 contains 15 residues. Germline CDR1 and CDR2: SGHAT and FQNNGV. Trimming took 1 base from V and 4 from J, leaving 11 bases between them. This CDR3 is CASSLGSSFYNEQFF. CDR3 nucleotide sequence: TGTGCCAGCAGCTTAGGATCCAGCTTTTACAATGAGCAGTTCTTC.

The rearrangement links TRBV18 to TRBJ1-1; 9 nucleotides line up with TRBD1. The CDR3 is 17 residues long. V lost 3 bases to trimming and J lost 0 bases; unmatched junction nucleotides: 8. CDR1 is KGHSH, CDR2 LQKENI, per germline. The CDR3 coding sequence is TGTGCCAGCTCACCGCCACGGACAGGGGTAATGAACACTGAAGCTTTCTTT. This gives the protein CASSPPRTGVMNTEAFF. The complete variable domain, with remaining parts taken from reference TRBV18 and TRBJ1-1, reads NAGVMQNPRHLVRRRGQEARLRCSPMKGHSHVYWYRQLPEEGLKFMVYLQKENIIDESGMPKERFSAEFPKEGPSILRIQQVVRGDSAAYFCASSPPRTGVMNTEAFFGQGTRLTVV.

This chain connects TRBV7-3 to TRBJ1-2; TRBD1 aligns across 9 bases. V lost 5 bases and J lost 4; bases outside the gene matches: 11. Germline V gene sequence: CDR1 SGHTA, CDR2 FQGTGA. The CDR3 has 16 residues. CDR3 coding DNA: TGTGCCAGCAGCCCGGGACCGGGACAGGGCGGCTATGGCTACACCTTC. Residues: CASSPGPGQGGYGYTF.

This rearrangement joins TRBV3-1 (or the pseudogene TRBV3-2) to TRBJ2-5; 11 bases fit TRBD2. Germline V gene data show CDR1 as LGHDT and CDR2 as YNNKEL (reference sequence). CDR3 length: 16 residues. After removal of 4 bases from V and 5 bases from J, the junction contained 9 bases not matched to a gene. DNA of the CDR3: TGTGCCAGCAGCCCGTCGACTAGCGGGGCGTGGGAGACCCAGTACTTC. Protein sequence: CASSPSTSGAWETQYF.

The table lists this clone with a count of one. The rearrangement joins TRBV7-3 to TRBJ2-2, with D perhaps TRBD2 (5 bases). There are 13 residues in the CDR3. CDR1 is SGHTA, CDR2 FQGTGA, per germline. Trimming shortened V by 4 bases and J by 8 bases, and 11 bases separated the two germline ends. CDR3 nucleotides: TGTGCCAGCAGCTCCGGGGATACAGGGGAGCTGTTTTTT. This gives the protein CASSSGDTGELFF.

This chain uses TRBV5-1 with TRBJ1-6; TRBD1 aligns across 7 bases. The CDR3 length is 15 residues. Germline V gene sequence: CDR1 SGHRS, CDR2 YFSETQ. Unmatched junction bases numbered 9, after V lost 3 bases and J lost 9 bases. The CDR3 spells CASSSDRAAGSPLHF. CDR3 nucleotides: TGCGCCAGCAGCTCCGACAGGGCCGCTGGTTCACCCCTCCACTTT. The full variable domain, with the rest looked up from reference TRBV5-1 and TRBJ1-6, is KAGVTQTPRYLIKTRGQQVTLSCSPISGHRSVSWYQQTPGQGLQFLFEYFSETQRNKGNFPGRFSGRQFSNSRSEMNVSTLELGDSALYLCASSSDRAAGSPLHFGNGTRLTVT.

The chain employs TRBV24-1 and TRBJ2-5; possible D gene TRBD2, 6 bases. V was cut by 3 bases and J by 5 bases, with 15 bases left in between. Germline-derived CDR1 and CDR2 are KGHDR and SFDVKD. The CDR3 runs to 15 residues. Here the CDR3 DNA reads TGTGCCACCAGTGATATACGCGGGGTGGGGGAGACCCAGTACTTC. Translation gives CATSDIRGVGETQYF.

The DNA of the CDR3 is TGTGCCAGCAGGGACTATGGCTACACCTTC. Translated, it gives CASRDYGYTF. J is TRBJ1-2 and V is TRBV28, with D hard to call. V lost 6 bases and J lost 3, with 2 bases in between. CDR1 is MDHEN and CDR2 is SYDVKM in the germline V gene. This CDR3 has 10 amino acids.

This rearrangement joins TRBV5-5 to TRBJ2-1; 11 nucleotides line up with TRBD2. There are 17 residues in the CDR3. V gave up 4 bases and J gave up 8 bases; unmatched junction bases: 14. Per the germline V gene, CDR1 is SGHKS and CDR2 is YYEKEE (reference sequence). Here the CDR3 DNA reads TGTGCCAGCAGCCCCTCGGGTCGTAGCGGGGGGGCCTATGAGCAGTTCTTC. Protein product: CASSPSGRSGGAYEQFF.

This clone was detected only a few times. The V gene is TRBV29-1, the J gene TRBJ2-7, with 9 bases that match TRBD1. Per germline, CDR1 SQVTM and CDR2 ANQGSEA. After removal of 4 bases from V and 6 bases from J, the junction contained 4 bases not matched to a gene. The CDR3 is 12 amino acids. Written as DNA, the CDR3 is TGCAGCGTTGGGACAGGGGAGCGCGAGCAGTACTTC. Translating gives CSVGTGEREQYF.

This clone was picked up one time. The chain carries TRBV7-7 and TRBJ1-1; the D is unclear. V was pared by 2 bases and J by 2 bases, with 6 bases between. The CDR3 extends over 13 amino acids. Looked up from germline, CDR1 is SSHAT and CDR2 is FNYEAQ (reference sequence). The CDR3 coding sequence is TGTGCCAGCAGCTTACTGGAAAACACTGAAGCTTTCTTT. Amino acid sequence: CASSLLENTEAFF.

V and J are TRBV2 and TRBJ2-7, with D unclear. CDR1 and CDR2 (germline): SNHLY, FYNNEI. CDR3 length equals 14 residues. Trimming cost V 9 bases and J 5 bases, with 20 bases left between them. The CDR3 sequence: CASPRVLSGDEQYF. CDR3 sequence (DNA): TGTGCCAGTCCCCGTGTCCTGTCAGGAGACGAGCAGTACTTC.

The chain joins TRBV7-2 to TRBJ2-7; D call uncertain. Germline V gives CDR1 SGHTA, CDR2 FQGNSA. This CDR3 spans 16 amino acids. V lost 0 bases and J lost 2, with 14 bases in between. CDR3 DNA sequence: TGTGCCAGCAGCTTAGCAAGGGCAGTAGGAGCCTACGAGCAGTACTTC. It specifies CASSLARAVGAYEQYF.

V is TRBV29-1 and J is TRBJ1-1; TRBD1 might be the D (6 bases). Germline V CDR1 and CDR2: SQVTM, ANQGSEA. V lost 7 bases and J lost 0, with 12 bases in between. There are 13 residues in the CDR3. The CDR3 sequence: CSGRGGLNTEAFF. In nucleotides, the CDR3 is TGCAGCGGGAGGGGGGGGCTGAACACTGAAGCTTTCTTT.

This rearrangement joins TRBV5-1 to TRBJ2-1; no definite D call. Germline assignment: CDR1 SGHRS and CDR2 YFSETQ. V gave up 2 bases and J gave up 0 bases, with 6 bases separating them. CDR3 length: 14 amino acids. The CDR3 region is CASSFGNSYNEQFF. The CDR3 DNA reads as TGCGCCAGCAGCTTCGGCAACTCCTACAATGAGCAGTTCTTC.

This rearrangement joins TRBV6-5 to TRBJ1-1; unclear D gene. The V and J ends lost 0 bases and 0 bases respectively, with 8 bases between them. The germline CDR1 and CDR2 sequences are MNHEY and SVGAGI. The length of the CDR3 is 15 residues. CDR3 loop: CASSYSRLMNTEAFF. CDR3 DNA: TGTGCCAGCAGTTACTCAAGACTGATGAACACTGAAGCTTTCTTT.

The genes are TRBV19 and TRBJ1-6, with D unclear. The CDR3 runs to 15 residues. CDR1 is LNHDA and CDR2 is SQIVND in the germline V gene (reference sequence). The V end lost 3 bases, the J end lost 7 bases, and 13 bases lay between the germline ends. As DNA, the CDR3 is TGTGCCAGTAGTATTCGCGGTGGAGGAAATTCACCCCTCCACTTT. Protein product: CASSIRGGGNSPLHF.

The chain combines TRBV15 with TRBJ1-3; D gene ambiguous. This CDR3 is 12 amino acids long. The germline gives CDR1 LNHNV, CDR2 YYDKDF (reference sequence). V lost 4 bases and J lost 1, with 2 bases in between. CDR3 residues: CATSMSGNTIYF. In DNA form, the CDR3 reads TGTGCCACCAGCATGTCTGGAAACACCATATATTTT.